Included here is one T cell receptor (beta chain) sequence, with context. Its antigen is not identified. The source of the sample is a study of human T cells and chemical hapten exposure. Study-wide findings and caveats: PT1 expanded TCR numbers tracked positively with patch test score. The number of TCRs over 1 in 1000 frequency stayed unchanged after DPC. Alopecia in all donors means immunity may differ from healthy individuals.

The CDR3 loop spans 14 amino acids. Germline values: CDR1 SEHNR, CDR2 FQNEAQ (reference sequence). Unmatched junction bases numbered 6, after V lost 5 bases and J lost 5 bases. Specified time point: patch test 2, 6 weeks after DPC sensitization. Treatment here: therapeutic diphenylcyclopropenone sensitization with weekly scalp DPC. For the library, individual cDNA molecules each received unique molecular identifiers. Via MiXCR, TCRdb re-called the RACE reads, giving one row per CDR3 protein. Of under 100,000 distinct CDR3 sequences listed, over 9.5% are singletons. The chain has TRBV7-9 and TRBJ2-5; 9 positions agree with TRBD1. The receptor was isolated from a woman aged 40 to 50 with alopecia areata. Some clones in this sample may be carry-over from other donors' samples. Sample: whole blood, taken in connection with sensitization to the hapten diphenylcyclopropenone (DPC). The CDR3 protein is CASSQGQGRETQYF. The CDR3 nucleotides are TGTGCCAGCAGCCAAGGACAGGGGAGGGAGACCCAGTACTTC.